This T cell receptor beta chain came from a study of blood T cell repertoires in COVID-19. The overall study: Samples came from the United States, Italy and Spain, spanning acute and convalescent COVID-19.

Using immunoSEQ multiplex PCR, the repertoire was profiled, and TCRdb retains in-frame clones only, with some absent. Found here are 250,000 to 300,000 clones, roughly 85% of them singletons; the top ten hold approximately 5%. CDR3 length: 15 amino acids. V gave up 6 bases and J gave up 8 bases; unmatched junction bases: 11. Germline V lookup: CDR1 LNHDA, CDR2 SQIVND (reference sequence). The sequence came from a man aged 35 to 55 who had been exposed to COVID-19. Sequencing input: PBMCs or T cells enriched from blood (not recorded which). The J gene is TRBJ2-1, the V gene TRBV19, with 9 bases matching TRBD2. For the CDR3, the DNA is TGTGCCAGTAGCCGTAGCGGGAGAAGGTTGGATGAGCAGTTCTTC. It encodes CASSRSGRRLDEQFF.